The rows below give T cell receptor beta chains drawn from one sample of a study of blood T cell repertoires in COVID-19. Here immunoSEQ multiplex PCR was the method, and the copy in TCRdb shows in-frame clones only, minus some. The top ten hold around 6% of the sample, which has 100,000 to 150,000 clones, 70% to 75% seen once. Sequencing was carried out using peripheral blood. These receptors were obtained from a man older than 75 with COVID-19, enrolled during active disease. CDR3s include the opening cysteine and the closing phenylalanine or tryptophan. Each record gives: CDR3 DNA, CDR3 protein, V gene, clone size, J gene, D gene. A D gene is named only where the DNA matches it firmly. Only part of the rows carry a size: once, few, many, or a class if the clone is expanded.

TGCGCCAGCAGCCAAGGGCGGGGGATGGATACGCAGTATTTT CASSQGRGMDTQYF TRBV4-1 NA TRBJ2-3 TRBD2
TGCGCCAGCAGCTTATCGGCAGGGGGCACTGAAGCTTTCTTT CASSLSAGGTEAFF TRBV5-1 NA TRBJ1-1 TRBD1
TGTGCCAGCACGACAGGGTTTAATTCACCCCTCCACTTT CASTTGFNSPLHF TRBV2 NA TRBJ1-6 TRBD1
TGCGCCAGCAGCCAAGAATGGGCAGAAAGCAATGAGCAGTTCTTC CASSQEWAESNEQFF TRBV4-3 NA TRBJ2-1 NA
TGTGCCAGCAGTCCCGGACTAGCGGGGGTAGAGACCCAGTACTTC CASSPGLAGVETQYF TRBV2 NA TRBJ2-5 TRBD2
TGTGCCACCAGTGACCACACAGGAACTGGGGCCAACGTCCTGACTTTC CATSDHTGTGANVLTF TRBV24-1 few TRBJ2-6 NA
TGTGCCAGCAGTCCGGGACAGCGTAATGAGCAGTTCTTC CASSPGQRNEQFF TRBV6-5 NA TRBJ2-1 TRBD1
TGTGCCAGCAGCTATAGCCGAGGCACAGATACGCAGTATTTT CASSYSRGTDTQYF TRBV7-9 NA TRBJ2-3 NA
TGTGCCAGCAGCCTCCGGGAGGGTGATCAGCCCCAGCATTTT CASSLREGDQPQHF TRBV3-1/TRBV3-2 NA TRBJ1-5 NA
TGTGCCACCAGTGACGCAGGGGATGCTAATGAAAAACTGTTTTTT CATSDAGDANEKLFF TRBV24-1 many TRBJ1-4 NA
TGTGCCAGCAACGGACTCAGCGGCGGCCTTGACAATGAGCAGTTCTTC CASNGLSGGLDNEQFF TRBV9 NA TRBJ2-1 NA
TGTGCCAGCAGCGTAGAACAGGGGAGCTACGAGCAGTACTTC CASSVEQGSYEQYF TRBV9 NA TRBJ2-7 TRBD1
TGTGCCAGCAGCGTGGGGAGTGACAATGAGCAGTTCTTC CASSVGSDNEQFF TRBV9 NA TRBJ2-1 NA
TGTGCCAGCAGCTCAGGCCCGTGGGAGTCGGGGAATGAGCAGTTCTTC CASSSGPWESGNEQFF TRBV13 few TRBJ2-1 NA
TGCGCCAGCAGCTTGGCCCAAGCTAGCGGATACAATGAGCAGTTCTTC CASSLAQASGYNEQFF TRBV5-1 NA TRBJ2-1 TRBD2
TGTGCCAGCTCACCGAGCATCTCTGGAAACACCATATATTTT CASSPSISGNTIYF TRBV18 few TRBJ1-3 NA
TGTGCCAGCAGCTTAGCCGGGAGAGCGTCCTACGAGCAGTACTTC CASSLAGRASYEQYF TRBV7-9 NA TRBJ2-7 NA
TGTGCCAGCAGCCCGGACATCTCCTACGAGCAGTACTTC CASSPDISYEQYF TRBV11-2 NA TRBJ2-7 NA
TGTGCCAGTAGTGAGGTGAACACCGGGGAGCTGTTTTTT CASSEVNTGELFF TRBV19 NA TRBJ2-2 NA
TGTGCCAGCAGTTGGGGACAGGGTGGCACTGAAGCTTTCTTT CASSWGQGGTEAFF TRBV28 NA TRBJ1-1 TRBD1
TGTGCCAGCAAGAGGCTTTATGGCTACACCTTC CASKRLYGYTF TRBV28 NA TRBJ1-2 NA
TGTGCCAGCAATTTGGGACAGGGAGGAGGCTACACCTTC CASNLGQGGGYTF TRBV28 NA TRBJ1-2 TRBD1
TGTGCCAGCAGCCCGGGGGGGACTGAAGAGACCCAGTACTTC CASSPGGTEETQYF TRBV9 NA TRBJ2-5 TRBD2
TGCAGCGTGGGACACACGAACACCGGGGAGCTGTTTTTT CSVGHTNTGELFF TRBV29-1 once TRBJ2-2 NA
TGTGCCAGCAGTCCCTTGGACAGGGTCTCCTACGAGCAGTACTTC CASSPLDRVSYEQYF TRBV27 NA TRBJ2-7 TRBD1
TGTGCCAGCAGTCCTCCGGACAGGGGAGGCTACGAGCAGTACTTC CASSPPDRGGYEQYF TRBV28 NA TRBJ2-7 TRBD1
TGTGCCAGCAGACAACGCAGGGGTTCTGGGGCCAACGTCCTGACTTTC CASRQRRGSGANVLTF TRBV27 NA TRBJ2-6 NA
TGTGCCAGCAGTTATTCGGTCGGACACAAGTTCTTC CASSYSVGHKFF TRBV6-5 NA TRBJ1-2 NA
TGTGCCTGGAGTGTACGGACAGGGATCACTGGGGCCAACGTCCTGACTTTC CAWSVRTGITGANVLTF TRBV30 NA TRBJ2-6 TRBD1
TGTGCCAGCGCAGGGGATTCTGGGGCCAACGTCCTGACTTTC CASAGDSGANVLTF TRBV2 NA TRBJ2-6 NA
TGTGCCTCCCGGGTTCAAGAGACCCAGTACTTC CASRVQETQYF TRBV10-3 once TRBJ2-5 NA
TGTGCCAGTAAACTAGGGGGCGCAGATACGCAGTATTTT CASKLGGADTQYF TRBV19 few TRBJ2-3 TRBD1
TGCGCCAGCAGCTGGCCCCGACAGGGGGCCCAGGCTAACTATGGCTACACCTTC CASSWPRQGAQANYGYTF TRBV5-1 NA TRBJ1-2 TRBD1
TGTGCCAGCAGCCGTAGGGAGGGGAATGAGCAGTTCTTC CASSRREGNEQFF TRBV7-2 once TRBJ2-1 TRBD2
TGTGCCAGCAGCCCCGGGCACAGGGGATTGGGCGAAAAACTGTTTTTT CASSPGHRGLGEKLFF TRBV5-6 NA TRBJ1-4 TRBD1
TGTGCCAGCAGCTTGACCCGGGGGGGGCTGGGAGATACGCAGTATTTT CASSLTRGGLGDTQYF TRBV5-5 few TRBJ2-3 TRBD2
TGCGCCAGCAGCCAAGAATTGGCGGGGGGCCGGGAGACCCAGTACTTC CASSQELAGGRETQYF TRBV4-1 NA TRBJ2-5 TRBD2
TGTGCCAGTAGTCCTTGGACAGGGGGCTACGAGCAGTACTTC CASSPWTGGYEQYF TRBV19 NA TRBJ2-7 TRBD1
TGCGCCAGCAGCACCGGGACAACCAATGAAAAACTGTTTTTT CASSTGTTNEKLFF TRBV5-1 NA TRBJ1-4 NA
TGTGCCAGCAGTGACTCGAGGACAGGGGGCGATGGTACCTATGGCTACACCTTC CASSDSRTGGDGTYGYTF TRBV6-4 NA TRBJ1-2 TRBD1
TGTGCCAGCAACAGGGGTGACACTGAAGCTTTCTTT CASNRGDTEAFF TRBV6-5 NA TRBJ1-1 TRBD1
TGTGCAAGTCGCTTGTGGACTAGCGGGAGGTCACACAATGAGCAGTTCTTC CASRLWTSGRSHNEQFF TRBV12-2 NA TRBJ2-1 NA
TGCGCCAGCAGTCAAAAGGGGGCGAATGGCTACACCTTC CASSQKGANGYTF TRBV23-1 NA TRBJ1-2 TRBD1
TGTGCCAGCAGCAAGGACTACACAGATACGCAGTATTTT CASSKDYTDTQYF TRBV7-3 NA TRBJ2-3 NA
TGTGCCAGCAGTGTGTTGACAGGGGATTCACCCCTCCACTTT CASSVLTGDSPLHF TRBV2 NA TRBJ1-6 TRBD1
TGTGCCAGCAGCCAGACCGGGACTAGCGGTTACAATGAGCAGTTCTTC CASSQTGTSGYNEQFF TRBV4-2 few TRBJ2-1 TRBD2
TGTGCCAGCAGCGTAGACCAGGGACAGGGTGGTCATTATGGCTACACCTTC CASSVDQGQGGHYGYTF TRBV9 NA TRBJ1-2 TRBD1
TGCGCCAGCAGACTTTTTTCGGGACACGGTGGGGAGACCCAGTACTTC CASRLFSGHGGETQYF TRBV23-1 NA TRBJ2-5 NA
TGTGCCAGCAGGCCCCCCCGACTAGCGGGAGCCCACGAGCAGTACTTC CASRPPRLAGAHEQYF TRBV14 NA TRBJ2-7 TRBD2
TGTGCCAGCAGAAGCGAACCGGCCGCTGAAAAACTGTTTTTT CASRSEPAAEKLFF TRBV2 NA TRBJ1-4 NA
TGTGCCAGCAGTTTAGCAGGGAGGAGGGGCTCTGGGGCCAACGTCCTGACTTTC CASSLAGRRGSGANVLTF TRBV28 NA TRBJ2-6 NA
TGTGCCGCGGACGGGACAGGGGTACCCCTCCACTTT CAADGTGVPLHF TRBV28 NA TRBJ1-6 TRBD1
TGCGCCAGCAGCGCCTCCGGGAACACTGAAGCTTTCTTT CASSASGNTEAFF TRBV5-1 few TRBJ1-1 NA
TGTGCCAGCAGCCCGAGGACTAGCGGGAGAGGGCACGAGACCCAGTACTTC CASSPRTSGRGHETQYF TRBV7-2 NA TRBJ2-5 TRBD2
TGTGCCAGCAGCCATGAACTGGACTATGGCTACACCTTC CASSHELDYGYTF TRBV14 NA TRBJ1-2 NA
TGCGCCAGCAGCCAAGATCGGATGACAGGGGGCTATTCTTACGAGCAGTACTTC CASSQDRMTGGYSYEQYF TRBV4-3 NA TRBJ2-7 TRBD1
TGTGCCTGGAGGAAACTAGCGGGGGGCCAAGAGACCCAGTACTTC CAWRKLAGGQETQYF TRBV30 NA TRBJ2-5 TRBD2
TGTGCCAGCACACCCGCGGGGAACAACTACGAGCAGTACTTC CASTPAGNNYEQYF TRBV27 NA TRBJ2-7 NA
TGTGCCAGCAGTCTCTATACTAGTGGGAACACCGGGGAGCTGTTTTTT CASSLYTSGNTGELFF TRBV27 NA TRBJ2-2 NA